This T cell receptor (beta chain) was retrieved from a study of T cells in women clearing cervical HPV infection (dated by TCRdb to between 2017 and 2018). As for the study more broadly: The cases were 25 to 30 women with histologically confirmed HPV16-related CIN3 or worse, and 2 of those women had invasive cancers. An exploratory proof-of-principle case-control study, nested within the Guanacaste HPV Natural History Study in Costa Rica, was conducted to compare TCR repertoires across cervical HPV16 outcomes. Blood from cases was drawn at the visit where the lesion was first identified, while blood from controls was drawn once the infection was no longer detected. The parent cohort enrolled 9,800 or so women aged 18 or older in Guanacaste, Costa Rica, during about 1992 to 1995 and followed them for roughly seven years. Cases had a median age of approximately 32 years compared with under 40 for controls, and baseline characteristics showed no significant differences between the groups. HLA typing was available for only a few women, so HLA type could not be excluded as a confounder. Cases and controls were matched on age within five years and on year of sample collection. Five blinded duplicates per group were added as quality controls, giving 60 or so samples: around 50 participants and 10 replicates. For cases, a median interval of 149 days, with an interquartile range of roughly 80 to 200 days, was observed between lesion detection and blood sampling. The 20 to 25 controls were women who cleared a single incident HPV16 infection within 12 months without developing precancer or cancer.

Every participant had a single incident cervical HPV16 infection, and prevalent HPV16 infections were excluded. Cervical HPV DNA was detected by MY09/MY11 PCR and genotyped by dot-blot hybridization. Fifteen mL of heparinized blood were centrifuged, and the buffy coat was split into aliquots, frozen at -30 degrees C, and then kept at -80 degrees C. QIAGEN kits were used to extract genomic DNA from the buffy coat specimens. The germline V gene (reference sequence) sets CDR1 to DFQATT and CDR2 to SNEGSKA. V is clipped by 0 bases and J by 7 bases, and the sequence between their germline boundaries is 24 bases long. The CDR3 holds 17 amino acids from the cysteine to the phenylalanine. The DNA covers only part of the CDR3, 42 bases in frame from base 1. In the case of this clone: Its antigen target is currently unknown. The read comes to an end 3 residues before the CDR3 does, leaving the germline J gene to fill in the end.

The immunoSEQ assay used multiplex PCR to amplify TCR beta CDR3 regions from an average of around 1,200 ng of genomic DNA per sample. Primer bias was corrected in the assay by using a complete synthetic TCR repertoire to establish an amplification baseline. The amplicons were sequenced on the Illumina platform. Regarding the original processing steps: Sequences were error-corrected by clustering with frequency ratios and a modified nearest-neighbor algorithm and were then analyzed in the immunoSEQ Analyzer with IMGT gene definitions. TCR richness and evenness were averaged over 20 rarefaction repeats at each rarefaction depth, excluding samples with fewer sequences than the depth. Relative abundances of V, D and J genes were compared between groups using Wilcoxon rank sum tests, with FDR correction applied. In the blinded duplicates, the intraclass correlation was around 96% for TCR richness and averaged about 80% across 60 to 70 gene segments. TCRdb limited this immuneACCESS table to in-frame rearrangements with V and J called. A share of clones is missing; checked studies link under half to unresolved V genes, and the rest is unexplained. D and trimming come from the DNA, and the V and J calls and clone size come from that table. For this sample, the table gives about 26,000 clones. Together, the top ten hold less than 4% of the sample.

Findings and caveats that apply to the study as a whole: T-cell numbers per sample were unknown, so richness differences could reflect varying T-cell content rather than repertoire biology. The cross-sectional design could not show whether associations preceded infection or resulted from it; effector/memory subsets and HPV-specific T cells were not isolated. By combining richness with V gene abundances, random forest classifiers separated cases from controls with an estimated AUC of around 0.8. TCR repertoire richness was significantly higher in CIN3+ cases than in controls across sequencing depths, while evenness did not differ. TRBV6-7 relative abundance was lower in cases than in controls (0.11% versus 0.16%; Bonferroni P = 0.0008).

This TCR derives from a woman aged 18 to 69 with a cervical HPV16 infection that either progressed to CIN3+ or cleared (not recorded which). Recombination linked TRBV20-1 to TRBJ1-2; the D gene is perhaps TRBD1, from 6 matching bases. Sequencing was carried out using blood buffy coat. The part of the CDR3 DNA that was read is TGCAGTGCTAGAGATTTATTAACAGGGAAGGAGGCGGCTGGC. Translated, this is CSARDLLTGKEAAG. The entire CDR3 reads CSARDLLTGKEAAGYTF.